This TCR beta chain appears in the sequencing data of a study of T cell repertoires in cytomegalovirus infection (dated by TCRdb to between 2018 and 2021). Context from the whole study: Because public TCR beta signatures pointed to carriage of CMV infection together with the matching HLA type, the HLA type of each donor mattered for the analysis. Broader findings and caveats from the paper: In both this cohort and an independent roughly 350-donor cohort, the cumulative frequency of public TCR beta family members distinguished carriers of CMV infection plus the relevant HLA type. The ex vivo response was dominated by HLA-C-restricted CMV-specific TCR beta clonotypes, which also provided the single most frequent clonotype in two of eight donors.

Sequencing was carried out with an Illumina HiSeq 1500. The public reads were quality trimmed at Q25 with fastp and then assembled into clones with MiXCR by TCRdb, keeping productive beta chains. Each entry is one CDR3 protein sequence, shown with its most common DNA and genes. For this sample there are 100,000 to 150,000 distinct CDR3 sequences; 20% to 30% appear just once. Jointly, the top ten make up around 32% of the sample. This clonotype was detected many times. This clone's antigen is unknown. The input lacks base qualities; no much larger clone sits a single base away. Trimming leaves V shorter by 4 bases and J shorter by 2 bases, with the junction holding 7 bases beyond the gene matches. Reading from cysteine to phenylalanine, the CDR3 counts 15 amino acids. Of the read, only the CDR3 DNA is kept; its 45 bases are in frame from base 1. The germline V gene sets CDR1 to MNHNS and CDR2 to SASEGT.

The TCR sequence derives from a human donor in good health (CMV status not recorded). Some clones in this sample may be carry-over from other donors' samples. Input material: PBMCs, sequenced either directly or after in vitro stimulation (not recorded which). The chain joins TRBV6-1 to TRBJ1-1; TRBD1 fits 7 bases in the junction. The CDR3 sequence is CASSGHRGENTEAFF. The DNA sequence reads TGTGCCAGCAGTGGGCACAGGGGAGAAAACACTGAAGCTTTCTTT.